Listed here are 22 T cell receptor beta chains from one sample, sequenced in a study of cytomegalovirus exposure and HLA in healthy donors. The primer mix had 60 Vbeta and 13 Jbeta primers. Sequenced by immunoSEQ multiplex PCR; TCRdb stores in-frame clones only, minus some. The data hold approximately 100,000 clones, with roughly 71% observed a single time. Sequencing was carried out using PBMCs. The origin of the receptors is a woman aged 40 to 50 in good health and CMV-seronegative.

The rearrangement joins TRBV5-1 to TRBJ2-2; 8 bases agree with TRBD1. Germline-derived CDR1 and CDR2 are SGHRS and YFSETQ. V trimming: 0 bases; J trimming: 4 bases; junction bases outside the gene matches: 8. The CDR3 totals 17 residues. The CDR3 nucleotides read TGCGCCAGCAGCTTGGTTGTGACAGGGGTTGGCACCGGGGAGCTGTTTTTT. Its protein is CASSLVVTGVGTGELFF. Full variable domain (outside the CDR3, taken from reference TRBV5-1 and TRBJ2-2): KAGVTQTPRYLIKTRGQQVTLSCSPISGHRSVSWYQQTPGQGLQFLFEYFSETQRNKGNFPGRFSGRQFSNSRSEMNVSTLELGDSALYLCASSLVVTGVGTGELFFGEGSRLTVL.

The chain recombines TRBV7-9 with TRBJ1-1, with 7 bases identical to TRBD1. The germline V gene encodes CDR1 SEHNR and CDR2 FQNEAQ (reference sequence). Unmatched junction bases numbered 3, after V lost 4 bases and J lost 4 bases. This CDR3 region has 13 residues. The CDR3 loop is CASSSQGSTEAFF. CDR3 in DNA: TGTGCCAGCAGCTCACAGGGGAGCACTGAAGCTTTCTTT.

The chain uses TRBV6-6 and TRBJ1-1; 7 nucleotides match TRBD1. J lost 4 bases, V lost 8 bases, and 10 bases had no gene match. The CDR3 has 14 residues. Germline V gives CDR1 MNHNY, CDR2 SVGAGI (reference sequence). The CDR3 DNA is TGTGCCAGCGGATACAGGGGCGGTAGCACTGAAGCTTTCTTT. Translated: CASGYRGGSTEAFF.

The chain is built from TRBV5-5 and TRBJ1-1; 9 nucleotides agree with TRBD1. Germline CDR1 and CDR2: SGHKS and YYEKEE (reference sequence). The length of the CDR3 is 16 residues. J was trimmed by 1 base and V by 1 base; bases with no gene match: 5. This CDR3 reads CASSLYWDRENTEAFF. For the CDR3, the DNA is TGTGCCAGCAGCTTGTACTGGGACAGGGAGAACACTGAAGCTTTCTTT. Full variable domain (missing parts from reference TRBV5-5 and TRBJ1-1): DAGVTQSPTHLIKTRGQQVTLRCSPISGHKSVSWYQQVLGQGPQFIFQYYEKEERGRGNFPDRFSARQFPNYSSELNVNALLLGDSALYLCASSLYWDRENTEAFFGQGTRLTVV.

The J gene is TRBJ1-1, the V gene TRBV7-2; D gene unclear. With 1 base removed from V and 8 bases from J, the gap between germline ends came to 17 bases. The length of the CDR3 is 15 residues. The V gene's germline CDR1 is SGHTA and CDR2 FQGNSA. In nucleotides, the CDR3 is TGTGCCAGCAGCTTAGTTATGGCCTCCGCGGCGGAAGCTTTCTTT. Its translation: CASSLVMASAAEAFF.

About this clone itself: At one boundary the junction diverges from the germline segment, which might be a read error. This chain joins TRBV7-9 and TRBJ2-5, with 7 bases aligning to TRBD2. The CDR3 has 16 residues. In germline, CDR1 is SEHNR, CDR2 FQNEAQ (reference sequence). CDR3 sequence: CASSRGVARSQEAQYF. The CDR3 coding sequence is TGTGCCAGCAGCCGGGGGGTGGCTAGGTCACAAGAGGCCCAGTACTTC.

The rearrangement uses TRBV6-6 and TRBJ1-6, with D maybe TRBD1 (6 bases). Trimming removed 7 bases at V and 10 bases at J, with 17 bases between. The CDR3 sequence is 14 residues long. CDR1 MNHNY and CDR2 SVGAGI come from the germline V gene (reference sequence). CDR3 protein: CASNPGQGGSPLHF. The CDR3 DNA follows: TGTGCCAGCAACCCGGGACAAGGCGGCTCACCCCTCCACTTT.

This chain's CDR3 is CASSSHRNYGYTF. The CDR3 coding sequence is TGTGCCAGCAGTTCCCATCGGAACTATGGCTACACCTTC. This sequence joins TRBV27 and TRBJ1-2; no reliable D call. V shed 4 bases and J shed 2 bases, with 8 bases lying between them. This CDR3 comprises 13 residues. Germline-derived CDR1 and CDR2 are MNHEY and SMNVEV (reference sequence).

The CDR3 spells CASSKGTSGVSYNEQFF. In DNA, the CDR3 is TGTGCCAGCAGCAAGGGGACTAGCGGGGTCAGCTACAATGAGCAGTTCTTC. V gene TRBV9 combines with J gene TRBJ2-1; 13 nucleotides agree with TRBD2. The CDR3 is 17 amino acids. The V and J ends lost 4 bases and 3 bases, in that order; junction bases with no gene match: 7. Germline-derived CDR1 and CDR2 are SGDLS and YYNGEE. Drawing the rest from reference TRBV9 and TRBJ2-1, the complete variable domain is DSGVTQTPKHLITATGQRVTLRCSPRSGDLSVYWYQQSLDQGLQFLIQYYNGEERAKGNILERFSAQQFPDLHSELNLSSLELGDSALYFCASSKGTSGVSYNEQFFGPGTRLTVL.

The CDR3, as DNA: TGTGCCAGCAGCGTGAGACAGGGGGTCTATGGCTACACCTTC. Amino acids: CASSVRQGVYGYTF. The chain has TRBV7-9 and TRBJ1-2; TRBD1 matches 9 bases. Germline V gene data show CDR1 as SEHNR and CDR2 as FQNEAQ (reference sequence). Unmatched junction bases numbered 5, after V lost 5 bases and J lost 4 bases. CDR3 length equals 14 residues.

The chain has TRBV5-4 and TRBJ1-1; TRBD1 matches 8 bases. The length of the CDR3 is 14 residues. Per germline, CDR1 SGHNT and CDR2 YYREEE (reference sequence). The V segment lost 4 bases and the J segment 5 bases; nucleotides outside the gene matches: 7. This CDR3 is CASSPDREYTEAFF. The DNA for the CDR3 is TGTGCCAGCAGCCCGGACAGGGAATATACTGAAGCTTTCTTT.

This sequence joins TRBV30 and TRBJ1-5; TRBD1 matches 8 bases. The CDR3 has 14 residues. Unmatched junction bases numbered 6, after V lost 2 bases and J lost 6 bases. The germline V gene has CDR1 GTSNPN and CDR2 SVGIG (reference sequence). The CDR3 bases are TGTGCCTGGAGTCGGACAGGGAACGGTCAGCCCCAGCATTTT. As protein: CAWSRTGNGQPQHF.

This chain connects TRBV11-2 to TRBJ2-5; tentative D call: TRBD2 (5 bases). The V end was cut by 3 bases, the J end by 7 bases, with 18 bases between. This CDR3 has 15 residues. Germline CDR1 is SGHAT and CDR2 is FQNNGV. DNA for the CDR3: TGTGCCAGCAGCTTCTCCACTACTAGTATAGGGACCCAGTACTTC. This translates into CASSFSTTSIGTQYF.

This chain links TRBV19 with TRBJ1-1; D uncertain. The CDR3 sequence is 14 residues long. The V end was cut by 3 bases, the J end by 1 base, with 9 bases between. CDR1 and CDR2 (germline): LNHDA, SQIVND (reference sequence). The CDR3: CASSIWQKNTEAFF. The CDR3 coding sequence is TGTGCCAGTAGTATCTGGCAGAAGAACACTGAAGCTTTCTTT.

The rearrangement uses TRBV18 and TRBJ1-1; no clear D. There are 12 residues in the CDR3. Trimming removed 6 bases at V and 2 bases at J, with 7 bases between. Germline V lookup: CDR1 KGHSH, CDR2 LQKENI. The CDR3 protein is CASSMANTEAFF. The CDR3 nucleotides read TGTGCCAGCTCCATGGCTAACACTGAAGCTTTCTTT.

V usage is TRBV9 and J usage is TRBJ2-7, with TRBD1 matching 8 bases. Germline values: CDR1 SGDLS, CDR2 YYNGEE. This CDR3 region has 13 residues. Germline trimming cut 3 bases from V and 3 bases from J; bases unmatched to any gene: 2. The chain's CDR3 is CASSGGQGYEQYF. CDR3 nucleotides: TGTGCCAGCAGCGGAGGACAGGGCTACGAGCAGTACTTC.

J is TRBJ1-1 and V is TRBV29-1; TRBD1 aligns across 8 bases. The CDR3 has 13 amino acids. V lost 6 bases and J lost 6; bases outside the gene matches: 9. Germline assignment: CDR1 SQVTM and CDR2 ANQGSEA. The chain's CDR3 is CSVGRDRGAEAFF. CDR3 nucleotide sequence: TGCAGCGTCGGAAGAGACAGGGGTGCTGAAGCTTTCTTT. Using reference TRBV29-1 and TRBJ1-1 for the parts outside the CDR3, the full variable domain is SAVISQKPSRDICQRGTSLTIQCQVDSQVTMMFWYRQQPGQSLTLIATANQGSEATYESGFVIDKFPISRPNLTFSTLTVSNMSPEDSSIYLCSVGRDRGAEAFFGQGTRLTVV.

This sequence joins TRBV4-2 and TRBJ2-3; 12 positions agree with TRBD2. The germline gives CDR1 LGHNA, CDR2 YNFKEQ. The CDR3 has 18 amino acids. Trimming at V came to 3 bases and at J to 0 bases, leaving 7 bases not matched to a gene. CDR3 in DNA: TGTGCCAGCAGCCATGGGACTAGCGGGTCGGGTAGCACAGATACGCAGTATTTT. Amino acids: CASSHGTSGSGSTDTQYF.

The gene calls are TRBV6-1 and TRBJ1-1; maybe TRBD1 (6 bases). Trimming removed 3 bases from V and 10 bases from J, with 9 bases in between. The CDR3 has 11 amino acids. CDR1 is MNHNS, CDR2 SASEGT, per germline. The CDR3, as DNA: TGTGCCAGCAGTGATGAGGACAGAGCTTTCTTT. Residues: CASSDEDRAFF.

This clone has more than one count but fewer than ten. The chain joins TRBV5-1 to TRBJ2-5, with a possible D match to TRBD2 (5 bases). Germline values: CDR1 SGHRS, CDR2 YFSETQ. The CDR3 runs 14 residues. Trimming cost V 4 bases and J 5 bases, with 15 bases left between them. DNA of the CDR3: TGCGCCAGCAGCGGAGGCCACTACGGGGAGACCCAGTACTTC. This encodes CASSGGHYGETQYF.

The chain couples TRBV18 to TRBJ2-7; 11 bases fit TRBD1. The CDR3 extends over 14 amino acids. V trimming: 6 bases; J trimming: 7 bases; junction bases outside the gene matches: 8. Germline values: CDR1 KGHSH, CDR2 LQKENI. Here the CDR3 DNA reads TGTGCCAGCTCCCCTGGACAGGGGGCTGGTGAGCAGTACTTC. It encodes CASSPGQGAGEQYF.

This chain joins TRBV18 and TRBJ2-5; 8 nucleotides agree with TRBD1. The CDR3 loop spans 15 amino acids. J was trimmed by 3 bases and V by 0 bases; bases with no gene match: 3. Germline values: CDR1 KGHSH, CDR2 LQKENI. CDR3 nucleotides: TGTGCCAGCTCACCACCGAACAGGGGGAAAGAGACCCAGTACTTC. Protein: CASSPPNRGKETQYF.